The 26 T cell receptor beta chains reported below all come from one sample, sequenced in a study of technical replicates of blood from several donors. Clones were read by immunoSEQ multiplex PCR, and TCRdb kept only the in-frame ones, dropping some. The sample lists 45,000 to 65,000 clones; 94% were seen once. Material: T cells isolated from PBMCs. These receptors all come from a human donor in good health.

This chain joins TRBV6-5 and TRBJ2-7; a weak D match, TRBD2 (5 bases). This CDR3 spans 14 amino acids. V shed 5 bases and J shed 4 bases, with 15 bases lying between them. CDR1 is MNHEY and CDR2 is SVGAGI in the germline V gene. CDR3 amino acids: CASSTEGARYEQYF. The CDR3 DNA sequence: TGTGCCAGCAGTACCGAGGGCGCTAGGTACGAGCAGTACTTC.

This chain uses TRBV9 with TRBJ1-2; tentatively, D is TRBD1 (6 bases). Germline lookup yields CDR1 SGDLS and CDR2 YYNGEE. CDR3 size: 13 residues. Trimming took off 2 bases at V and 8 bases at J, with 13 bases between the two ends. CDR3 coding DNA: TGTGCCAGCAGCGTTTGGGGGCGCGAGGGCTACACCTTC. Protein sequence: CASSVWGREGYTF.

This chain uses TRBV15 with TRBJ2-7, with 10 nucleotides matching TRBD2. Germline values: CDR1 LNHNV, CDR2 YYDKDF (reference sequence). Losses at the gene ends were 3 bases for V and 0 bases for J; bases not matched to a gene: 2. The CDR3 totals 15 residues. Here the CDR3 reads CATSSPSGSSYEQYF. The CDR3 DNA is TGTGCCACCAGCAGCCCTAGCGGGAGCTCCTACGAGCAGTACTTC.

This rearrangement joins TRBV7-8 to TRBJ2-3; 12 bases map to TRBD2. J gave up 4 bases and V 6 bases, and 8 bases lay outside the gene matches. The CDR3 sequence is 16 residues long. Germline V gene sequence: CDR1 SGHVS, CDR2 FQNEAQ. This chain's CDR3 is CASRRTSGRKSDTQYF. As DNA, the CDR3 is TGTGCCAGCAGAAGAACTAGCGGGAGGAAGTCAGATACGCAGTATTTT.

The chain is built from TRBV6-5 and TRBJ1-2; D not resolved. V was cut by 7 bases and J by 8 bases, with 20 bases left in between. CDR1 is MNHEY and CDR2 is SVGAGI in the germline V gene. CDR3 length equals 14 residues. CDR3 sequence: CASKSGPNFDGYTF. The CDR3 DNA sequence: TGTGCCAGCAAGAGCGGACCAAATTTCGACGGCTACACCTTC.

J is TRBJ1-3 and V is TRBV11-3, with D perhaps matching TRBD1 (5 bases). CDR1 is SGHNT and CDR2 is YENEEA in the germline V gene. V lost 6 bases, J lost 7 bases, and 16 bases lay in between. CDR3 length: 14 residues. The DNA for the CDR3 is TGTGCCAGCAGACCCAGTGGGGCCCCGAACACCATATATTTT. Amino acid sequence: CASRPSGAPNTIYF. Filled out from reference TRBV11-3 and TRBJ1-3, the complete variable domain reads EAGVVQSPRYKIIEKKQPVAFWCNPISGHNTLYWYLQNLGQGPELLIRYENEEAVDDSQLPKDRFSAERLKGVDSTLKIQPAELGDSAVYLCASRPSGAPNTIYFGEGSWLTVV.

The rearrangement joins TRBV28 to TRBJ2-7; TRBD1 aligns across 12 bases. The CDR3 extends over 13 amino acids. Trimming at V came to 11 bases and at J to 5 bases, leaving 7 bases not matched to a gene. CDR1 and CDR2 from the germline V gene are MDHEN and SYDVKM. CDR3 residues: CAVRDRGLDEQYF. The CDR3 region has the DNA TGTGCCGTCCGGGACAGGGGGCTCGACGAGCAGTACTTC.

The rearrangement uses TRBV28 and TRBJ1-1; no definite D call. CDR3 length equals 16 residues. V was pared by 3 bases and J by 4 bases, with 18 bases between. CDR1 and CDR2 (germline): MDHEN, SYDVKM. DNA of the CDR3: TGTGCCAGCAGTTTCGCCCACCTAGGCCCGGGCACTGAAGCTTTCTTT. Its protein is CASSFAHLGPGTEAFF.

V and J are TRBV7-9 and TRBJ1-2; TRBD1 aligns across 8 bases. Per the germline V gene, CDR1 is SEHNR and CDR2 is FQNEAQ (reference sequence). V lost 5 bases and J lost 14; bases outside the gene matches: 7. This CDR3 region has 11 residues. In nucleotides, the CDR3 is TGTGCCAGCAGCCCAGGGACAGGATTGACCTTC. Encoded protein: CASSPGTGLTF.

This chain uses TRBV5-4 with TRBJ1-6; 9 bases match TRBD1. With V trimmed by 7 bases and J by 10 bases, 12 bases remained unmatched. This CDR3 region has 15 residues. Per the germline V gene, CDR1 is SGHNT and CDR2 is YYREEE (reference sequence). CDR3 in amino acids: CASSSGQGSQSPLHF. The CDR3 DNA sequence: TGTGCCAGCTCTTCGGGACAGGGCAGTCAATCACCCCTCCACTTT.

The genes are TRBV12-5 and TRBJ2-5; D is ambiguous. Germline assignment: CDR1 LGHNT and CDR2 FRNRAP. CDR3 size: 13 residues. V lost 8 bases, J lost 5 bases, and 15 bases lay in between. CDR3 in amino acids: CASSTATQETQYF. CDR3 nucleotides: TGTGCTAGTTCGACCGCTACACAGGAGACCCAGTACTTC. The variable domain in full, completed from reference TRBV12-5 and TRBJ2-5, reads DARVTQTPRHKVTEMGQEVTMRCQPILGHNTVFWYRQTMMQGLELLAYFRNRAPLDDSGMPKDRFSAEMPDATLATLKIQPSEPRDSAVYFCASSTATQETQYFGPGTRLLVL.

CDR3 DNA: TGTGCCAGTAGTCCCGGGACTAGCAACTACGAGCAGTACTTC. Encoded protein: CASSPGTSNYEQYF. This chain uses TRBV19 with TRBJ2-7; TRBD2 aligns across 9 bases. With V trimmed by 5 bases and J by 3 bases, 5 bases remained unmatched. Germline CDR1 LNHDA, CDR2 SQIVND (reference sequence). The CDR3 totals 14 residues.

The chain combines TRBV29-1 with TRBJ2-7; the match to TRBD2 covers 9 bases. V lost 6 bases to trimming and J lost 2 bases; unmatched junction nucleotides: 5. This CDR3 comprises 13 residues. Germline V gene data show CDR1 as SQVTM and CDR2 as ANQGSEA. As DNA, the CDR3 is TGCAGCGTGGGACTAGCAGAAGCCTACGAGCAGTACTTC. This codes for CSVGLAEAYEQYF.

This clone appeared a single time. The chain is built from TRBV9 and TRBJ2-1; D possibly corresponds to TRBD1 (6 bases). Germline lookup yields CDR1 SGDLS and CDR2 YYNGEE. The CDR3 has 17 amino acids. The V and J ends lost 0 bases and 3 bases respectively, with 16 bases between them. CDR3 coding DNA: TGTGCCAGCAGCGTAGAGGTAGCCGGACAGTTCTACAATGAGCAGTTCTTC. It is translated as CASSVEVAGQFYNEQFF.

Worth noting for this clone: The germline gene is not matched at one end of the junction; a read error may be the cause. This chain uses TRBV18 with TRBJ2-7; D perhaps matches TRBD1 (6 bases). CDR3 length: 15 amino acids. Germline V CDR1 and CDR2: KGHSH, LQKENI. DNA of the CDR3: TGTGCCAGCTCACCAATAGGGGGAACCTCCCACGAGCAGTACTTC. Protein product: CASSPIGGTSHEQYF.

This chain joins TRBV5-6 and TRBJ1-2, with 12 bases aligning to TRBD1. The CDR3 extends over 16 amino acids. J lost 7 bases, V lost 2 bases, and 9 bases had no gene match. Germline CDR1 reads SGHDT; CDR2 reads YYEEEE. The CDR3 coding sequence is TGTGCCAGCAGCTTAGGGACAGGGGGCTTCAAATCTGGCTACACCTTC. As protein: CASSLGTGGFKSGYTF.

This chain uses TRBV7-3 with TRBJ2-2, with a tentative D call TRBD1 (5 bases). The V gene lost 6 bases and the J gene lost 2 bases, with 22 bases spanning the gap. The CDR3 has 18 amino acids. Germline V gene sequence: CDR1 SGHTA, CDR2 FQGTGA. CDR3 residues: CASSPKTFGQINTGELFF. The CDR3 DNA reads TGTGCCAGCAGTCCAAAGACATTTGGACAAATAAACACCGGGGAGCTGTTTTTT.

The rearrangement joins TRBV11-2 to TRBJ1-4; 7 bases line up with TRBD1. This CDR3 contains 17 residues. V shed 5 bases, J shed 5 bases, and the junction held 14 bases outside the gene matches. From germline, CDR1 is SGHAT and CDR2 FQNNGV. This CDR3 is CASSQGWQGVANEKLFF. In DNA, the CDR3 is TGTGCCAGCAGCCAGGGCTGGCAGGGGGTCGCGAATGAAAAACTGTTTTTT. Complete variable domain (other parts from reference TRBV11-2 and TRBJ1-4): EAGVAQSPRYKIIEKRQSVAFWCNPISGHATLYWYQQILGQGPKLLIQFQNNGVVDDSQLPKDRFSAERLKGVDSTLKIQPAKLEDSAVYLCASSQGWQGVANEKLFFGSGTQLSVL.

The chain couples TRBV18 to TRBJ1-2; no clear D. Germline-derived CDR1 and CDR2 are KGHSH and LQKENI. The CDR3 is 15 amino acids. V dropped 3 bases and J dropped 4 bases, with 15 bases sitting between them. CDR3 nucleotide sequence: TGTGCCAGCTCACCGGGCGCGGGCCGGGGCTATGGCTACACCTTC. Amino acids: CASSPGAGRGYGYTF.

The chain is built from TRBV28 and TRBJ1-1, with unresolved D. Deletions cut 7 bases from V and 4 bases from J, with 7 bases between. The CDR3 has 11 residues. Germline values: CDR1 MDHEN, CDR2 SYDVKM. CDR3 nucleotides: TGTGCCAGCAACTCCCTCACTGAAGCTTTCTTT. It specifies CASNSLTEAFF.

The genes are TRBV9 and TRBJ2-7; D is perhaps TRBD1 (5 bases). Germline loops: CDR1 SGDLS, CDR2 YYNGEE. CDR3 length equals 14 residues. The ends were cut back, 4 bases at V and 2 bases at J, with 13 bases in the middle. The CDR3 nucleotides read TGTGCCAGCAGCCCAAGGGGTGGGACCTACGAGCAGTACTTC. Translating it yields CASSPRGGTYEQYF.

The rearrangement links TRBV28 to TRBJ2-7; D unresolved. There are 13 residues in the CDR3. V lost 3 bases to trimming and J lost 4 bases, with 10 bases between them. Germline values: CDR1 MDHEN, CDR2 SYDVKM. CDR3 coding DNA: TGTGCCAGCAGTTTCCCCAGTTCATACGAGCAGTACTTC. Protein sequence: CASSFPSSYEQYF.

The J gene is TRBJ2-7, the V gene TRBV6-6; 12 bases line up with TRBD2. This CDR3 contains 14 residues. After removal of 5 bases from V and 4 bases from J, the junction contained 3 bases not matched to a gene. In germline, CDR1 is MNHNY, CDR2 SVGAGI (reference sequence). The CDR3 loop reads CASSPTSGSYEQYF. CDR3 bases: TGTGCCAGCAGTCCGACTAGCGGGAGTTACGAGCAGTACTTC.

The V and J genes are TRBV5-4 and TRBJ2-5, with D maybe TRBD2 (7 bases). The CDR3 runs 16 residues. In germline, CDR1 is SGHNT, CDR2 YYREEE (reference sequence). Trimming cost V 1 base and J 2 bases, with 15 bases left between them. The DNA for the CDR3 is TGTGCCAGCAGCTTGCTGGTTGGGAGGGGGCAAGAGACCCAGTACTTC. This translates into CASSLLVGRGQETQYF.

This chain uses TRBV28 with TRBJ2-7; no firm D call. CDR3 length: 11 residues. Germline assignment: CDR1 MDHEN and CDR2 SYDVKM. Trimming pared 4 bases from V and 3 bases from J, leaving 4 bases between. Here the CDR3 DNA reads TGTGCCAGCAGTTCGTACTACGAGCAGTACTTC. Translating it yields CASSSYYEQYF.

The rearrangement links TRBV11-3 to TRBJ2-7, with 7 nucleotides matching TRBD1. The CDR3 consists of 13 residues. CDR1 SGHNT and CDR2 YENEEA come from the germline V gene. V dropped 2 bases and J dropped 5; count of bases not matched to a gene: 3. The CDR3 region is CASSLQGVDEQYF. Here the CDR3 DNA reads TGTGCCAGCAGCTTACAGGGGGTAGACGAGCAGTACTTC.